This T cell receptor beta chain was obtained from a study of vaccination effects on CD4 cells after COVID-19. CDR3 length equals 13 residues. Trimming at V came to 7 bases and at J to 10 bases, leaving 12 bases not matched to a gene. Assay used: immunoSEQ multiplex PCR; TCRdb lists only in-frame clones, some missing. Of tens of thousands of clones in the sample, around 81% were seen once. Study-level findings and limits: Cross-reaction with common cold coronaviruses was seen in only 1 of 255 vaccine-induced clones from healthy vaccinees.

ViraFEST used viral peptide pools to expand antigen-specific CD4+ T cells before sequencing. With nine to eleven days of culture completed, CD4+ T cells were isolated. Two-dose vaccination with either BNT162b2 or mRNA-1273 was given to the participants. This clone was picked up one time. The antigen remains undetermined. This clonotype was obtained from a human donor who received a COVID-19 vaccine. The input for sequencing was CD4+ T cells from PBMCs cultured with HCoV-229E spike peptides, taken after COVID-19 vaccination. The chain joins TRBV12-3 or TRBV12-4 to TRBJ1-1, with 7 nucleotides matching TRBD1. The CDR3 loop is CASTTTRGAGAFF. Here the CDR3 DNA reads TGTGCCAGCACCACAACCAGGGGGGCGGGAGCTTTCTTT.